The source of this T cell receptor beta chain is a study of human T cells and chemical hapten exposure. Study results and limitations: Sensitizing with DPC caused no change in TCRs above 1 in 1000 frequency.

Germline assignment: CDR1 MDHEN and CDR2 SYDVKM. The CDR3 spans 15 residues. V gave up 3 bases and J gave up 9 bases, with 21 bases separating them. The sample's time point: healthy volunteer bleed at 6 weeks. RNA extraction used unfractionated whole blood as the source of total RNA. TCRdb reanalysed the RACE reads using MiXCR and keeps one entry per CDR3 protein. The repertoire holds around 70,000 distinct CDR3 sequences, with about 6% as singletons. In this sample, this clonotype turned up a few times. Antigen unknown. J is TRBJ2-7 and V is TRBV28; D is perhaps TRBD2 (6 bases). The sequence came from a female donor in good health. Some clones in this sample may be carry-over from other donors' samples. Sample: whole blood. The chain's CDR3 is CASSFTGTGNSGQYF. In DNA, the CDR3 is TGTGCCAGCAGTTTTACCGGGACTGGAAACAGCGGGCAGTACTTC.